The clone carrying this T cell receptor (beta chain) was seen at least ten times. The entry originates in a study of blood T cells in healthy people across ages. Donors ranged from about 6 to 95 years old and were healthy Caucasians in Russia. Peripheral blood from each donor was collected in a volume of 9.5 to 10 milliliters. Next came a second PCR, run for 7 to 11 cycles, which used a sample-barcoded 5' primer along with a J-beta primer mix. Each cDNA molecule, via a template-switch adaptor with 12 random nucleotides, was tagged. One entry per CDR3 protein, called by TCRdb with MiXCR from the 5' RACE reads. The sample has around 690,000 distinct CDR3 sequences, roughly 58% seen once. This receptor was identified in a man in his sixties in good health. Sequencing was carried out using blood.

Written as DNA, the CDR3 is TGTGCCAGCAGCTTAGTGACAGGGTCCGGAGAGACCCAGTACTTC. It yields the protein CASSLVTGSGETQYF. The chain is built from TRBV7-2 and TRBJ2-5, with 7 bases matching TRBD1. The CDR3 is 15 residues long. CDR1 is SGHTA, CDR2 FQGNSA, per germline. The J segment lost 4 bases and the V segment lost 1 base, leaving 6 bases of the junction unmatched.